What follows describes a single T cell receptor (beta chain). With 0 bases removed from V and 3 bases from J, the gap between germline ends came to 6 bases. The CDR3 contains 15 residues. The germline CDR1 and CDR2 sequences are MGHRA and YSYEKL. In the original analysis: Scientists estimated how many nucleated cells there were by amplifying reference gene primers. Libraries were prepared by immunoSEQ multiplex PCR; TCRdb keeps only in-frame clonotypes and omits some of them. The V and J calls and the clone size are those of that table, but D and trimming were determined from the DNA. The sample includes around 160,000 clones, around 82% of them seen just once. This sample is part of a study of blood T cell repertoires in COVID-19. Overall study: Acute and convalescent COVID-19 specimens originated in the United States, Italy and Spain.

The source of this sequence is a man in his forties who had recovered from COVID-19. Source material: PBMCs or T cells enriched from blood (not recorded which). The V and J genes are TRBV4-1 and TRBJ2-6; D not certain. The CDR3 DNA reads as TGCGCCAGCAGCCAAGACCCCGGTGGGGCCAACGTCCTGACTTTC. Amino acid sequence: CASSQDPGGANVLTF.